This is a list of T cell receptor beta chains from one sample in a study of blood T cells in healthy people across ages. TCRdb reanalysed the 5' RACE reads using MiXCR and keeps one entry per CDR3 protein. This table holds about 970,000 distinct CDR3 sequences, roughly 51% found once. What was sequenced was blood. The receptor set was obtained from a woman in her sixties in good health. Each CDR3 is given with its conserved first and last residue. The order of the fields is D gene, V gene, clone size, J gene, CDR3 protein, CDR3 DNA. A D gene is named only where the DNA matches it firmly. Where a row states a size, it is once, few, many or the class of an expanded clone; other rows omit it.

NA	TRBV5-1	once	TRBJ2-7	CASRDSEREGGYEQYF	TGCGCCAGCAGGGATTCCGAGCGGGAAGGGGGCTACGAGCAGTACTTC
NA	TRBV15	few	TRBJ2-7	CATSGSSLHEQYF	TGTGCCACCAGCGGTTCCTCATTGCACGAGCAGTACTTC
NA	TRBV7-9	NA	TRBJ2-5	CAGSPHGRETQYF	TGTGCCGGCAGCCCCCACGGACGAGAGACCCAGTACTTC
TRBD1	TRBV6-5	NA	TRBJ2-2	CASSYSGGQGLNTGELFF	TGTGCCAGCAGTTACTCGGGCGGACAGGGATTGAACACCGGGGAGCTGTTTTTT
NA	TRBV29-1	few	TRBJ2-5	CSYTGGETQYF	TGCAGCTATACTGGGGGGGAGACCCAGTACTTC
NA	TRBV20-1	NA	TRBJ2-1	CSAVLTAIPSSYNEQFF	TGCAGTGCTGTGCTGACGGCGATCCCGAGCTCCTACAATGAGCAGTTCTTC
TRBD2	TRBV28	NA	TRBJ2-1	CASSLGGRSWDNEQFF	TGTGCCAGCAGTTTGGGCGGGAGGTCTTGGGACAATGAGCAGTTCTTC
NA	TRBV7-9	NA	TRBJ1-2	CASSLEFGGLGYTF	TGTGCCAGCAGCTTAGAGTTTGGGGGGCTCGGCTACACCTTC
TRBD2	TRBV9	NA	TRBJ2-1	CASSIGPGGEQFF	TGTGCCAGCAGTATCGGCCCGGGAGGTGAGCAGTTCTTC
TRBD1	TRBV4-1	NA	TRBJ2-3	CASSLNRWDRGEDTQYF	TGCGCCAGCAGCCTCAATAGGTGGGACAGGGGGGAAGATACGCAGTATTTT
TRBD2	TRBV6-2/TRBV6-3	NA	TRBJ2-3	CASSGTSRDTQYF	TGTGCCAGCAGTGGGACTAGCCGGGATACGCAGTATTTT
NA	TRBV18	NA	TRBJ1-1	CASSPPGNVNTEAFF	TGTGCCAGCTCACCTCCGGGTAATGTGAACACTGAAGCTTTCTTT
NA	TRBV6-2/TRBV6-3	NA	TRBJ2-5	CASSKPRDSVEETQYF	TGTGCCAGCAGTAAGCCCCGGGACTCGGTCGAAGAGACCCAGTACTTC
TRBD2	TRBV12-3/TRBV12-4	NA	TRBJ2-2	CASRAGIAGGMNTGELFF	TGTGCCAGCAGGGCCGGAATAGCGGGAGGGATGAACACCGGGGAGCTGTTTTTT
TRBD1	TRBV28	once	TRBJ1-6	CASSHSGTGNSPLHF	TGTGCCAGCAGTCACTCCGGGACAGGGAATTCACCCCTCCACTTT
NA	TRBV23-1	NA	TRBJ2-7	CASSQYVRQGRHEQYF	TGCGCCAGCAGTCAATACGTTCGGCAGGGGAGACACGAGCAGTACTTC
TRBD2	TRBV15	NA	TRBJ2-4	CATSRERLAGGPLGIQYF	TGTGCCACCAGCAGAGAGAGACTAGCGGGAGGGCCGCTCGGCATTCAGTACTTC
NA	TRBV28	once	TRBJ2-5	CASLRGGSETQYF	TGTGCCAGCTTGAGAGGGGGAAGCGAGACCCAGTACTTC
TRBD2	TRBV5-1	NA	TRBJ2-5	CASSPGTSGSRTQYF	TGCGCCAGCAGCCCCGGGACTAGCGGGAGTAGGACCCAGTACTTC
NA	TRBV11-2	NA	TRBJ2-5	CASSLGRQTQYF	TGTGCCAGCAGCTTAGGGAGGCAGACCCAGTACTTC
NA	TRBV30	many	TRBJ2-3	CAWSVRDTQYF	TGTGCCTGGAGTGTCCGGGATACGCAGTATTTT
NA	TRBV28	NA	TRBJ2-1	CASRIRDPDNEQFF	TGTGCCAGCAGGATCCGGGACCCTGACAATGAGCAGTTCTTC
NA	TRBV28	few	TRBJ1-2	CASSSVEGYYGYTF	TGTGCCAGCAGTTCTGTGGAAGGCTACTATGGCTACACCTTC
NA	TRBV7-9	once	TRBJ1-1	CASSLASGSRTEAFF	TGTGCCAGCAGCTTAGCGAGTGGCTCAAGGACTGAAGCTTTCTTT
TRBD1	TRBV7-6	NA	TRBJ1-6	CASSKDRVQSPLHF	TGTGCCAGCAGTAAGGACAGGGTGCAATCACCCCTCCACTTT
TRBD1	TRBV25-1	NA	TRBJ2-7	CASRQQGVGEQYF	TGTGCCAGCAGACAACAGGGGGTCGGCGAGCAGTACTTC
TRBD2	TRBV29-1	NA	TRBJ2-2	CSVIGTSITRTGELFF	TGCAGCGTTATTGGGACTAGCATAACCAGGACCGGGGAGCTGTTTTTT
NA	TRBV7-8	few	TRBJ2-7	CASSLTLTSTTRSYEQYF	TGTGCCAGCAGCTTAACTCTAACTAGCACGACCAGATCCTACGAGCAGTACTTC
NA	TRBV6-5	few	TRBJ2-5	CASRSPHLQETQYF	TGTGCCAGCAGATCGCCGCACCTACAAGAGACCCAGTACTTC
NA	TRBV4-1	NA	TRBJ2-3	CASSPGVGVGDTQYF	TGCGCCAGCAGCCCCGGGGTAGGGGTTGGAGATACGCAGTATTTT
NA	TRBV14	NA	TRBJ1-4	CASSQWKGARLDEKLFF	TGTGCCAGCAGCCAGTGGAAGGGTGCGCGGCTGGATGAAAAACTGTTTTTT
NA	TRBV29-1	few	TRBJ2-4	CSARWGTSREQYF	TGCAGCGCAAGGTGGGGGACGTCACGTGAGCAGTACTTC
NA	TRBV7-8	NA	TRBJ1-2	CASSQPSAYGYTF	TGTGCCAGCAGCCAACCATCCGCTTATGGCTACACCTTC
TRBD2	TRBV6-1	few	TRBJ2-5	CASSGPLAGGRYEETQYF	TGTGCCAGCAGTGGACCTCTAGCGGGAGGGCGGTACGAAGAGACCCAGTACTTC
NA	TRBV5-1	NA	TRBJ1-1	CASSHTGGNTEAFF	TGCGCCAGCAGCCATACGGGGGGAAACACTGAAGCTTTCTTT
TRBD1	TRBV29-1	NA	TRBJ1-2	CSVYSRGRGGNPGYTF	TGCAGCGTTTACTCCCGTGGCAGGGGGGGGAATCCTGGCTACACCTTC
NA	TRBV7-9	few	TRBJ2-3	CASSFPSSDTQYF	TGTGCCAGCAGCTTCCCGTCCTCAGATACGCAGTATTTT
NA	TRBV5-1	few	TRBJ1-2	CASSLDRTQGYTF	TGCGCCAGCAGCTTGGATCGGACCCAGGGCTACACCTTC
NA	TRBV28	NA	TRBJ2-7	CASNTYQVEQYF	TGTGCCAGCAATACCTATCAGGTCGAGCAGTACTTC
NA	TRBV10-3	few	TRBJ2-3	CAISKPPGILTDTQYF	TGTGCCATCAGTAAACCTCCGGGGATACTCACAGATACGCAGTATTTT
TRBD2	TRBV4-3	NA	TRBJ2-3	CASSQDGSGSPDTQYF	TGCGCCAGCAGCCAAGATGGTAGCGGGAGTCCAGATACGCAGTATTTT
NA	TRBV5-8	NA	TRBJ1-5	CASSQRVFSQPQHF	TGTGCCAGCAGTCAAAGGGTTTTCTCTCAGCCCCAGCATTTT
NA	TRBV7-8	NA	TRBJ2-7	CAGSRPAPSYEQYF	TGTGCCGGCAGCCGTCCGGCGCCCTCCTACGAGCAGTACTTC
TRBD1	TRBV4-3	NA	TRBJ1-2	CASSQERGPNYGYTF	TGCGCCAGCAGCCAAGAAAGGGGGCCCAACTATGGCTACACCTTC
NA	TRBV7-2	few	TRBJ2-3	CASSPVDRQGTDTQYF	TGTGCCAGCAGCCCTGTCGATCGACAGGGCACAGATACGCAGTATTTT
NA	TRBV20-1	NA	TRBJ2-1	CSASHGYEQFF	TGCAGTGCTAGCCACGGATACGAGCAGTTCTTC
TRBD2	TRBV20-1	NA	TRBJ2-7	CSATNVAGGFEQYF	TGCAGTGCTACCAACGTAGCGGGAGGCTTTGAGCAGTACTTC
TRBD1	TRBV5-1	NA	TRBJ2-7	CASSRPGQGVYEQYF	TGCGCCAGCAGCCGTCCGGGACAGGGGGTTTACGAGCAGTACTTC
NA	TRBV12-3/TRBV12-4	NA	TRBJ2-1	CASSLSSLDDEQFF	TGTGCCAGCAGTTTATCCTCGTTGGACGATGAGCAGTTCTTC
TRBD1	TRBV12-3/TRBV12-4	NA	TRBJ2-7	CASSESGTGWYEQYF	TGTGCCAGCAGCGAATCCGGGACAGGGTGGTACGAGCAGTACTTC
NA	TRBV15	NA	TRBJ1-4	CATSRVGAANEKLFF	TGTGCCACCAGCAGAGTGGGGGCAGCTAATGAAAAACTGTTTTTT
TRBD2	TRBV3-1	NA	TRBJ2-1	CASSQFSGKRGEQFF	TGTGCCAGCAGCCAATTTAGCGGGAAACGGGGTGAGCAGTTCTTC